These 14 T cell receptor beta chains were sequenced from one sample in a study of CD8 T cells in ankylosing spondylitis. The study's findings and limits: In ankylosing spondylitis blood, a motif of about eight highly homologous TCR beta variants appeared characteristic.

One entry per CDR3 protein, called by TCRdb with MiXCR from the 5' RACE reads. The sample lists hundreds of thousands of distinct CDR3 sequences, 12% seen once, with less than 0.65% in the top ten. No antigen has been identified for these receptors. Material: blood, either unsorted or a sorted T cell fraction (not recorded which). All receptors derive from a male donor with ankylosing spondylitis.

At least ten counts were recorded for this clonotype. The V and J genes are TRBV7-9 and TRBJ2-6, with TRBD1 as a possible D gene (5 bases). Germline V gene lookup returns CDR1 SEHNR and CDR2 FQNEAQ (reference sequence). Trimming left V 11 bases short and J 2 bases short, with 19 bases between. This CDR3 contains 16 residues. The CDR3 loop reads CAHLWVGATGANVLTF. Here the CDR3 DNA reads TGTGCCCACCTCTGGGTAGGGGCAACTGGGGCCAACGTCCTGACTTTC.

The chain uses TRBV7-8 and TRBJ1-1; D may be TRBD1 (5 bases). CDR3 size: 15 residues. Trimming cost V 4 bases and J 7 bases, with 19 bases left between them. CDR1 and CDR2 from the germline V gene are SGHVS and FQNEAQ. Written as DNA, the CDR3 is TGTGCCAGCAGCTCCAGGGCATCTCTGGATGGTGAAGCTTTCTTT. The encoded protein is CASSSRASLDGEAFF.

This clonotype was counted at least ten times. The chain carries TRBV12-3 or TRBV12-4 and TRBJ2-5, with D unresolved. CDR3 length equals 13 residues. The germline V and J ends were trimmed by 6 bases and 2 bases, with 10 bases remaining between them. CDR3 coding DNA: TGTGCCAGCAGCCCAATACTTCAAGAGACCCAGTACTTC. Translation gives CASSPILQETQYF.

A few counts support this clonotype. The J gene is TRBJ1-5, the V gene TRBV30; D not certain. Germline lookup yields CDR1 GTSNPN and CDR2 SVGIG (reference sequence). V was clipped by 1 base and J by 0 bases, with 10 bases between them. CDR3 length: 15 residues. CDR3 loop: CAWSERGTSNQPQHF. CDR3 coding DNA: TGTGCCTGGAGTGAAAGAGGAACTAGCAATCAGCCCCAGCATTTT.

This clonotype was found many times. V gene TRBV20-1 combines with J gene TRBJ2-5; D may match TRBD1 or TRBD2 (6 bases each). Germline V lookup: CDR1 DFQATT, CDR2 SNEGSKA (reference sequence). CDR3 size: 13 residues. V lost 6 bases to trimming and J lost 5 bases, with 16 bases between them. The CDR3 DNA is TGCAGTGCCCCTAGGGGGGTGACGGAGACCCAGTACTTC. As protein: CSAPRGVTETQYF.

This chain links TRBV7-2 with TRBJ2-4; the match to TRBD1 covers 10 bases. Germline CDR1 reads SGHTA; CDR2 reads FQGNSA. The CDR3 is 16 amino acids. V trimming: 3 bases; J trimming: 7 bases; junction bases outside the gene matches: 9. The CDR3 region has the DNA TGTGCCAGCAGCTTCACCCGACAGGGGGCTGGGAACATTCAGTACTTC. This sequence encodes CASSFTRQGAGNIQYF.

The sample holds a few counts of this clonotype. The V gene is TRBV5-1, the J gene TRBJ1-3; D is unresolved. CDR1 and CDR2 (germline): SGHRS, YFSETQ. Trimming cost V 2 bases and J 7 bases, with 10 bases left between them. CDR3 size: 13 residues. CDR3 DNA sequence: TGCGCCAGCAGCTTTATCGGGGAGAACACCATATATTTT. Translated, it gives CASSFIGENTIYF. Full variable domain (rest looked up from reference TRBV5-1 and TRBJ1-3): KAGVTQTPRYLIKTRGQQVTLSCSPISGHRSVSWYQQTPGQGLQFLFEYFSETQRNKGNFPGRFSGRQFSNSRSEMNVSTLELGDSALYLCASSFIGENTIYFGEGSWLTVV.

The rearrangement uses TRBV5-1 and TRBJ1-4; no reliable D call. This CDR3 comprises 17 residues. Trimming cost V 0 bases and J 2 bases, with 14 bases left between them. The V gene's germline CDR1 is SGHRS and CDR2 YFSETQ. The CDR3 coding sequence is TGCGCCAGCAGCTTGGGGGAGGAGGTAGCGACTAATGAAAAACTGTTTTTT. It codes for CASSLGEEVATNEKLFF.

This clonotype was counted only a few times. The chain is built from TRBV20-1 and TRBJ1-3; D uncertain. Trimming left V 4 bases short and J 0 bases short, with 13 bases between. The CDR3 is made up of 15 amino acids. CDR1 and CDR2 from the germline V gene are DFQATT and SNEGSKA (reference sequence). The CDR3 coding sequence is TGCAGTGCTAAACACGGTGGCCTCTCTGGAAACACCATATATTTT. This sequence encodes CSAKHGGLSGNTIYF.

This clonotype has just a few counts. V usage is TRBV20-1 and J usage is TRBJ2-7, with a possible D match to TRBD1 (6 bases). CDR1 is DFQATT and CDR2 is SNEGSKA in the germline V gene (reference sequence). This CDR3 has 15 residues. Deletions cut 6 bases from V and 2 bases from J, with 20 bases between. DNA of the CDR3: TGCAGTGCCATTTACCCCCGGACAGCTACCTACGAGCAGTACTTC. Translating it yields CSAIYPRTATYEQYF.

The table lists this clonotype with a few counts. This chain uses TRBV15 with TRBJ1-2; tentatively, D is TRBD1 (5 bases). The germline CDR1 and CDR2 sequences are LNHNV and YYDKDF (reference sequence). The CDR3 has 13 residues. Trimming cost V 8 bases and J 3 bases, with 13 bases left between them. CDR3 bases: TGTGCCACCTCTCGAGGGGTTGACTATGGCTACACCTTC. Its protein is CATSRGVDYGYTF.

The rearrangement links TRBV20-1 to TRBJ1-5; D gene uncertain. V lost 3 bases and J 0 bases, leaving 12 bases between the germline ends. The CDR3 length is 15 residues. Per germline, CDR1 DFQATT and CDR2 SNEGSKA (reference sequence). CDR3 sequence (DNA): TGCAGTGCTAGGCCAGGAGAATATAGCAATCAGCCCCAGCATTTT. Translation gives CSARPGEYSNQPQHF.

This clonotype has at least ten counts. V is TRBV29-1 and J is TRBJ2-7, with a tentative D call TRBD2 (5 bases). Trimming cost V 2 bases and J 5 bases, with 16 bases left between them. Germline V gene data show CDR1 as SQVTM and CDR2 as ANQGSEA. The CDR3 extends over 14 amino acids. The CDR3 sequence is CSVERISGSDEQYF. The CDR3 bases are TGCAGCGTTGAAAGGATATCGGGGTCGGACGAGCAGTACTTC.

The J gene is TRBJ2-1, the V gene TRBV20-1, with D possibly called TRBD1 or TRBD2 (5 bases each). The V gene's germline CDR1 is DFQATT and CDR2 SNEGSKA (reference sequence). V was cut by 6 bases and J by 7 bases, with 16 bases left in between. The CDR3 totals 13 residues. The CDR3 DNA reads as TGCAGTGCCGTCGGGGACCGGAGGAATGAGCAGTTCTTC. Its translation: CSAVGDRRNEQFF.